Below, 19 T cell receptor beta chains from the same sample are listed, as sequenced in a study of T cells in Graves' hyperthyroidism and ophthalmopathy. It was RNA transcripts that yielded the amplified TCR beta CDR3 regions. During a first-round RT-PCR of the TCR CDR3, the HTBI primer set was used. One entry per CDR3 protein results from TCRdb running MiXCR on the multiplex PCR reads. The table has roughly 290,000 distinct CDR3 sequences, over 15% seen once. The sample consisted of blood. The receptors were sampled from a woman aged 60-75 years with Graves' ophthalmopathy.

This clonotype was counted ten times or more. The chain carries TRBV2 and TRBJ1-2; D unresolved. Germline V lookup: CDR1 SNHLY, CDR2 FYNNEI. The CDR3 runs to 13 residues. V lost 3 bases to trimming and J lost 4 bases, with 9 bases between them. Here the CDR3 reads CASSDRASYGYTF. DNA for the CDR3: TGTGCCAGCAGTGATCGGGCCTCCTATGGCTACACCTTC. Drawing the rest from reference TRBV2 and TRBJ1-2, the complete variable domain is EPEVTQTPSHQVTQMGQEVILRCVPISNHLYFYWYRQILGQKVEFLVSFYNNEISEKSEIFDDQFSVERPDGSNFTLKIRSTKLEDSAMYFCASSDRASYGYTFGSGTRLTVV.

The CDR3 region has the DNA TGTGCCAGCAGAAAACAAGGGGGCCTCTATGGCTACACCTTC. Translation: CASRKQGGLYGYTF. The chain links TRBV6-1 to TRBJ1-2; 7 bases line up with TRBD1. The ends lost 6 bases at V and 4 bases at J; junction bases unmatched: 8. The germline gives CDR1 MNHNS, CDR2 SASEGT. This CDR3 comprises 14 residues.

This clonotype was counted between two and nine times. One junction end does not reproduce the germline sequence, and a read error may be involved. The chain employs TRBV3-1 and TRBJ2-7; tentatively, D is TRBD1 (5 bases). The CDR3 is made up of 14 amino acids. CDR1 is LGHDT and CDR2 is YNNKEL in the germline V gene (reference sequence). The CDR3 is CATSRVGGDYEQYF. Written as DNA, the CDR3 is TGTGCCACCAGCAGGGTGGGCGGAGACTACGAGCAGTACTTC.

The rearrangement links TRBV20-1 to TRBJ2-2; D is ambiguous. V was cut by 0 bases and J by 6 bases, with 5 bases left in between. Germline V lookup: CDR1 DFQATT, CDR2 SNEGSKA (reference sequence). This CDR3 is 12 amino acids long. CDR3 bases: TGCAGTGCTAGAGACCCCGCCGGGGAGCTGTTTTTT. Translation gives CSARDPAGELFF.

The table lists this clonotype with many counts. The chain combines TRBV27 with TRBJ2-1; 8 bases fit TRBD2. The CDR3 covers 14 residues. With 5 bases clipped from V and 7 bases from J, the junction kept 7 bases outside the gene matches. The germline CDR1 and CDR2 sequences are MNHEY and SMNVEV (reference sequence). The CDR3 DNA follows: TGTGCCAGCAGTATTAGGACGGGAGGGAATGAGCAGTTCTTC. Its protein is CASSIRTGGNEQFF.

This sequence joins TRBV5-8 and TRBJ1-4; D remains ambiguous. There are 16 residues in the CDR3. Germline lookup yields CDR1 SGHTS and CDR2 YDEGEE. The ends were cut back, 5 bases at V and 0 bases at J, with 14 bases in the middle. The CDR3 reads CASRKTTTATNEKLFF. CDR3 coding DNA: TGTGCCAGCAGAAAAACGACAACCGCAACTAATGAAAAACTGTTTTTT. Drawing the rest from reference TRBV5-8 and TRBJ1-4, the complete variable domain is EAGVTQSPTHLIKTRGQQATLRCSPISGHTSVYWYQQALGLGLQFLLWYDEGEERNRGNFPPRFSGRQFPNYSSELNVNALELEDSALYLCASRKTTTATNEKLFFGSGTQLSVL.

This clonotype was picked up many times. The V call is TRBV7-3, the J call TRBJ1-1, with a possible D match to TRBD1 (5 bases). V was cut by 5 bases and J by 4 bases, with 11 bases left in between. Germline CDR1 is SGHTA and CDR2 is FQGTGA. The length of the CDR3 is 13 residues. CDR3 protein: CASSQGVSTEAFF. The CDR3 nucleotides read TGTGCCAGCAGCCAAGGGGTTTCCACTGAAGCTTTCTTT.

This clonotype was observed a few times. The genes are TRBV20-1 and TRBJ2-1, with 8 positions matching TRBD2. Germline CDR1 DFQATT, CDR2 SNEGSKA (reference sequence). CDR3 length: 17 amino acids. The trim removed 6 bases at V and 9 bases at J, leaving 22 bases unmatched. The CDR3 protein is CSAATPGASPGGAEQFF. The CDR3 nucleotides read TGCAGTGCCGCCACCCCGGGTGCTAGCCCGGGGGGGGCTGAGCAGTTCTTC.

There are a few counts of this clonotype. This chain uses TRBV10-1 with TRBJ1-2; possible D gene TRBD1, 6 bases. Germline V gives CDR1 WNHNN, CDR2 SYGVQD (reference sequence). There are 13 residues in the CDR3. V shed 4 bases and J shed 2 bases, with 8 bases lying between them. The CDR3 is CASSVDRNYGYTF. DNA of the CDR3: TGCGCCAGCAGTGTCGACAGGAACTATGGCTACACCTTC.

Concerning this clonotype: A much larger clonotype is one base distant, so this may be a read error. The V gene is TRBV7-2, the J gene TRBJ2-2; 8 bases map to TRBD1. The CDR3 extends over 16 amino acids. Per germline, CDR1 SGHTA and CDR2 FQGNSA. The CDR3 loop reads CASSSQGARGTGELSF. The CDR3 DNA sequence: TGTGCCAGCAGCTCTCAGGGGGCTAGGGGGACCGGGGAGCTGTCTTTT. Looking up the rest from reference TRBV7-2 and TRBJ2-2 gives the full variable domain: GAGVSQSPSNKVTEKGKDVELRCDPISGHTALYWYRQSLGQGLEFLIYFQGNSAPDKSGLPSDRFSAERTGGSVSTLTIQRTQQEDSAVYLCASSSQGARGTGELSFGEGSRLTVL.

This clonotype was detected only a few times. CDR3 region: CAISGVRDLIGYTF. In DNA form, the CDR3 reads TGTGCCATCAGTGGCGTCAGAGATTTAATAGGCTACACCTTC. The genes are TRBV10-3 and TRBJ1-2; D unclear. The CDR3 totals 14 residues. CDR1 and CDR2 from the germline V gene are ENHRY and SYGVKD. Trimming stripped 4 bases from V and 8 bases from J, with 17 bases between.

The table lists this clonotype with a few counts. The chain joins TRBV7-9 to TRBJ1-5; no reliable D call. Germline V gene data show CDR1 as SEHNR and CDR2 as FQNEAQ (reference sequence). The CDR3 sequence is 16 residues long. V lost 0 bases to trimming and J lost 2 bases, with 11 bases between them. The CDR3 loop is CASSLAEGSGNQPQHF. The CDR3 DNA reads as TGTGCCAGCAGCTTAGCTGAAGGTTCGGGCAATCAGCCCCAGCATTTT.

This clonotype was picked up many times. The chain employs TRBV28 and TRBJ1-1; no definite D call. CDR1 is MDHEN, CDR2 SYDVKM, per germline. This CDR3 spans 13 amino acids. Deletions cut 4 bases from V and 0 bases from J, with 6 bases between. The CDR3 loop is CASSYPVNTEAFF. CDR3 nucleotides: TGTGCCAGCAGTTATCCCGTGAACACTGAAGCTTTCTTT.

This sequence joins TRBV9 and TRBJ2-2; 8 bases agree with TRBD1. The CDR3 spans 16 residues. Germline V lookup: CDR1 SGDLS, CDR2 YYNGEE. The V and J ends lost 6 bases and 5 bases, in that order; junction bases with no gene match: 12. The CDR3 nucleotides read TGTGCCAGCACGCGGTTCGGACAGGGACCAACCGGGGAGCTGTTTTTT. As protein: CASTRFGQGPTGELFF.

V is TRBV19 and J is TRBJ2-1, with TRBD2 matching 16 bases. Trimming at V came to 3 bases and at J to 6 bases, leaving 5 bases not matched to a gene. The germline V gene encodes CDR1 LNHDA and CDR2 SQIVND (reference sequence). The CDR3 runs 17 residues. This CDR3 reads CASSMGLAGGRGNEQFF. Written as DNA, the CDR3 is TGTGCCAGTAGTATGGGACTAGCGGGAGGGAGGGGCAATGAGCAGTTCTTC.

A note on this clonotype: A clone one base away is much larger, so this may be a read error. V usage is TRBV19 and J usage is TRBJ1-1; D not certain. Germline CDR1 reads LNHDA; CDR2 reads SQIVND (reference sequence). The length of the CDR3 is 13 residues. Here the CDR3 DNA reads TGTGCCAGTAGTATAACCGGGTTTAAGGAAGCTCTCTTT. It codes for CASSITGFKEALF.

This clonotype appeared many times. The chain carries TRBV11-3 and TRBJ2-5, with a weak D call TRBD2 (5 bases). Germline CDR1 and CDR2: SGHNT and YENEEA. This CDR3 comprises 13 residues. Trimming cost V 2 bases and J 5 bases, with 9 bases left between them. The DNA of the CDR3 is TGTGCCAGCAGCTTAAGCAGAGGGGAGACCCAGTACTTC. Its protein is CASSLSRGETQYF.

This clonotype has a count of ten or more. The genes are TRBV11-2 and TRBJ2-3; D is undetermined. The CDR3 covers 13 residues. Germline V gives CDR1 SGHAT, CDR2 FQNNGV. V lost 5 bases to trimming and J lost 6 bases, with 12 bases between them. CDR3 in amino acids: CASSLSWLDTQYF. The CDR3 DNA reads TGTGCCAGCAGCCTTTCGTGGCTGGATACGCAGTATTTT.

Many counts were recorded for this clonotype. This chain connects TRBV24-1 to TRBJ2-1; D is perhaps TRBD1 or TRBD2 (7 bases each). The CDR3 spans 16 residues. Between the trimmed V and J ends, which lost 2 bases and 6 bases, there was a span of 16 bases. Germline loops: CDR1 KGHDR, CDR2 SFDVKD. The CDR3, as DNA: TGTGCCACCAGTGATTCGAGACAGGGAGGGTTCAATGAGCAGTTCTTC. Amino acid sequence: CATSDSRQGGFNEQFF.